The 29 T cell receptor beta chains presented below share a single source sample, sequenced in a study of cytomegalovirus exposure and HLA in healthy donors. In the PCR, 60 Vbeta and 13 Jbeta primers were used. Using immunoSEQ multiplex PCR, the repertoire was profiled, and TCRdb retains in-frame clones only, with some absent. The sample lists roughly 290,000 clones, roughly 89% occurring once. Sequenced material: PBMCs. All receptors come from a woman between 18 and 29 years old in good health and CMV-seronegative.

The rearrangement links TRBV5-1 to TRBJ2-3, with 9 bases identical to TRBD2. CDR3 size: 15 residues. The germline V gene encodes CDR1 SGHRS and CDR2 YFSETQ. The junction had 9 bases not matched to a gene; V was cut back by 4 bases and J by 6 bases. The chain's CDR3 is CASSTSGGWTDTQYF. In DNA form, the CDR3 reads TGCGCCAGCAGCACAAGCGGGGGGTGGACCGATACGCAGTATTTT.

This clone was found once. The rearrangement links TRBV2 to TRBJ2-1; tentative D call: TRBD2 (5 bases). CDR3 length: 14 residues. The germline gives CDR1 SNHLY, CDR2 FYNNEI. V shed 5 bases and J shed 4 bases, with 12 bases lying between them. The CDR3 loop is CASSYPGFYNEQFF. DNA of the CDR3: TGTGCCAGCAGTTACCCGGGATTTTACAATGAGCAGTTCTTC.

The chain recombines TRBV9 with TRBJ1-2, with D unresolved. The CDR3 runs 16 residues. Trimming shortened V by 0 bases and J by 4 bases, and 16 bases separated the two germline ends. The germline V gene has CDR1 SGDLS and CDR2 YYNGEE. The CDR3: CASSVGREGNVYGYTF. DNA of the CDR3: TGTGCCAGCAGCGTAGGTAGGGAGGGAAACGTCTATGGCTACACCTTC.

The rearrangement links TRBV5-6 to TRBJ2-5; 7 bases are shared with TRBD2. Germline V gene lookup returns CDR1 SGHDT and CDR2 YYEEEE. This CDR3 spans 15 amino acids. The V and J ends lost 4 bases and 3 bases, in that order; junction bases with no gene match: 9. CDR3: CASSMGLRGKETQYF. The CDR3 region has the DNA TGTGCCAGCAGCATGGGACTGCGGGGGAAAGAGACCCAGTACTTC.

Concerning this clone: Other nucleotide sequences in the sample specify the same CDR3. The rearrangement joins TRBV27 to TRBJ1-6, with D hard to call. CDR1 is MNHEY and CDR2 is SMNVEV in the germline V gene (reference sequence). The CDR3 sequence is 14 residues long. Trimming cost V 3 bases and J 10 bases, with 13 bases left between them. The CDR3 DNA is TGTGCCAGCAGTTTTGCGTCCACTTCCTCACCCCTCCACTTT. It yields the protein CASSFASTSSPLHF.

The chain is built from TRBV5-1 and TRBJ2-5; TRBD2 aligns across 8 bases. The CDR3 consists of 14 residues. Germline lookup yields CDR1 SGHRS and CDR2 YFSETQ. Trimming at V came to 2 bases and at J to 11 bases, leaving 11 bases not matched to a gene. Written as DNA, the CDR3 is TGCGCCAGCAGCTTACAGGGACTCCCGGGAGGGCAGTACTTC. It specifies CASSLQGLPGGQYF.

This chain joins TRBV29-1 and TRBJ1-2; D uncertain. The CDR3 is made up of 11 amino acids. CDR1 and CDR2 from the germline V gene are SQVTM and ANQGSEA. V was cut by 1 base and J by 14 bases, with 14 bases left in between. The DNA for the CDR3 is TGCAGCGTTGAAGGCCCGAGGCGTCGGACCTTC. It codes for CSVEGPRRRTF.

The CDR3 sequence is CAWSVKGDYGYTF. DNA for the CDR3: TGTGCCTGGAGTGTGAAAGGGGACTATGGCTACACCTTC. The chain carries TRBV30 and TRBJ1-2; D may be TRBD1 (5 bases). There are 13 residues in the CDR3. Trimming took off 0 bases at V and 3 bases at J, with 8 bases between the two ends. Germline V CDR1 and CDR2: GTSNPN, SVGIG (reference sequence).

V gene TRBV27 combines with J gene TRBJ2-7; TRBD1 agrees at 9 bases. This CDR3 contains 17 residues. In germline, CDR1 is MNHEY, CDR2 SMNVEV (reference sequence). With V trimmed by 1 base and J by 7 bases, 14 bases remained unmatched. CDR3 residues: CASSLFAQGAPIREQYF. As DNA, the CDR3 is TGTGCCAGCAGTTTATTTGCACAGGGGGCCCCTATACGAGAGCAGTACTTC.

This clone was counted once. The chain carries TRBV5-1 and TRBJ2-3, with TRBD1 as a possible D gene (6 bases). CDR3 length equals 14 residues. The germline CDR1 and CDR2 sequences are SGHRS and YFSETQ. The V end lost 0 bases, the J end lost 6 bases, and 11 bases lay between the germline ends. The CDR3 reads CASSLGQAMDTQYF. CDR3 nucleotides: TGCGCCAGCAGCTTGGGACAGGCGATGGATACGCAGTATTTT.

V is TRBV5-1 and J is TRBJ2-6, with a tentative D call TRBD1 (6 bases). Germline CDR1 and CDR2: SGHRS and YFSETQ. CDR3 length: 16 amino acids. V gave up 3 bases and J gave up 4 bases, with 14 bases separating them. Written as DNA, the CDR3 is TGCGCCAGCAGCTGGGGGTCAGGGGTCGGGGCCAACGTCCTGACTTTC. Translated: CASSWGSGVGANVLTF. Filled out from reference TRBV5-1 and TRBJ2-6, the complete variable domain reads KAGVTQTPRYLIKTRGQQVTLSCSPISGHRSVSWYQQTPGQGLQFLFEYFSETQRNKGNFPGRFSGRQFSNSRSEMNVSTLELGDSALYLCASSWGSGVGANVLTFGAGSRLTVL.

The chain employs TRBV5-5 and TRBJ1-4; 7 bases fit TRBD1. Germline CDR1 SGHKS, CDR2 YYEKEE (reference sequence). V shed 0 bases and J 7 bases; nucleotides not matched to a gene: 3. The CDR3 is 14 residues long. CDR3 in amino acids: CASSLEWDSEKLFF. As DNA, the CDR3 is TGTGCCAGCAGCTTGGAATGGGACAGTGAAAAACTGTTTTTT.

The chain couples TRBV10-1 to TRBJ2-3; 11 bases match TRBD2. V lost 3 bases and J lost 2; bases outside the gene matches: 10. Germline CDR1 reads WNHNN; CDR2 reads SYGVQD (reference sequence). The CDR3 consists of 18 residues. CDR3 amino acids: CASSEGLAGGPSTDTQYF. The DNA of the CDR3 is TGCGCCAGCAGTGAAGGCCTAGCGGGGGGTCCCTCCACAGATACGCAGTATTTT.

The chain uses TRBV19 and TRBJ1-2; D possibly corresponds to TRBD1 (6 bases). The CDR3 has 16 residues. The V and J ends lost 5 bases and 2 bases respectively, with 18 bases between them. Germline loops: CDR1 LNHDA, CDR2 SQIVND (reference sequence). The CDR3 DNA sequence: TGTGCCAGTAGTTCCCCTCGGGGGGCGACGAACTATGGCTACACCTTC. Translation gives CASSSPRGATNYGYTF.

The CDR3 loop reads CASSLIAQNTEAFF. The CDR3 DNA reads as TGTGCCAGCAGCTTAATCGCGCAAAACACTGAAGCTTTCTTT. V is TRBV7-9 and J is TRBJ1-1; no clear D gene. V was trimmed by 2 bases and J by 2 bases, leaving 9 bases between them. The CDR3 contains 14 residues. CDR1 SEHNR and CDR2 FQNEAQ come from the germline V gene (reference sequence).

The chain couples TRBV5-6 to TRBJ2-7, with a possible D match to TRBD2 (5 bases). Germline V CDR1 and CDR2: SGHDT, YYEEEE. The CDR3 extends over 15 amino acids. Deletions cut 3 bases from V and 4 bases from J, with 17 bases between. The CDR3 sequence: CASSSNVGLWYEQYF. The CDR3, as DNA: TGTGCCAGCAGCTCCAACGTCGGACTCTGGTACGAGCAGTACTTC.

This clone appeared once. This sequence joins TRBV5-4 and TRBJ2-5; 15 bases line up with TRBD2. The CDR3 covers 16 residues. V shed 4 bases and J 2 bases; nucleotides not matched to a gene: 3. The V gene's germline CDR1 is SGHNT and CDR2 YYREEE (reference sequence). The CDR3 is CASSGGLAGGQETQYF. CDR3 DNA sequence: TGTGCCAGCAGCGGGGGACTAGCGGGGGGACAAGAGACCCAGTACTTC. Complete variable domain (other parts from reference TRBV5-4 and TRBJ2-5): ETGVTQSPTHLIKTRGQQVTLRCSSQSGHNTVSWYQQALGQGPQFIFQYYREEENGRGNFPPRFSGLQFPNYSSELNVNALELDDSALYLCASSGGLAGGQETQYFGPGTRLLVL.

This chain connects TRBV10-1 to TRBJ2-5, with D tentatively TRBD1 (6 bases). This CDR3 comprises 14 residues. Germline V gives CDR1 WNHNN, CDR2 SYGVQD (reference sequence). V was shortened by 2 bases and J by 4 bases, with 11 bases between the two germline ends. Written as DNA, the CDR3 is TGCGCCAGCAGTGAGGCAGGGGTCCCAGAGACCCAGTACTTC. Its protein is CASSEAGVPETQYF.

The chain carries TRBV6-5 and TRBJ2-7, with 8 nucleotides matching TRBD1. The junction had 6 bases not matched to a gene; V was cut back by 2 bases and J by 3 bases. CDR3 length: 15 residues. CDR1 is MNHEY and CDR2 is SVGAGI in the germline V gene. CDR3 region: CASSYRGTGGYEQYF. The CDR3 bases are TGTGCCAGCAGTTACCGAGGGACAGGAGGCTACGAGCAGTACTTC.

CDR3 residues: CATSGTNSGMDYGYTF. CDR3 coding DNA: TGTGCCACCAGCGGGACAAATTCCGGGATGGACTATGGCTACACCTTC. This chain connects TRBV15 to TRBJ1-2; possible D gene TRBD1, 6 bases. The germline V gene has CDR1 LNHNV and CDR2 YYDKDF (reference sequence). The CDR3 consists of 16 residues. V shed 5 bases and J shed 3 bases, with 19 bases lying between them.

The chain recombines TRBV5-6 with TRBJ1-6, with D maybe TRBD1 (6 bases). With 4 bases removed from V and 11 bases from J, the gap between germline ends came to 19 bases. Germline V CDR1 and CDR2: SGHDT, YYEEEE. This CDR3 comprises 15 residues. CDR3 DNA sequence: TGTGCCAGCAGCCCGACCCCGCCCGGGGGGCCACCCCTCCACTTT. Amino acid sequence: CASSPTPPGGPPLHF.

This CDR3 reads CASSPVTSGGAHEQYF. Written as DNA, the CDR3 is TGTGCCAGCAGCCCCGTGACTAGCGGGGGGGCCCACGAGCAGTACTTC. The gene calls are TRBV7-6 and TRBJ2-7; 14 bases fit TRBD2. The J segment lost 5 bases and the V segment lost 5 bases, leaving 8 bases of the junction unmatched. CDR1 is SGHVS, CDR2 FNYEAQ, per germline. The CDR3 totals 16 residues.

The chain carries TRBV7-9 and TRBJ2-6; a possible D gene is TRBD2 (6 bases). Trimming took 2 bases from V and 0 from J, leaving 14 bases between them. The CDR3 contains 18 residues. The V gene's germline CDR1 is SEHNR and CDR2 FQNEAQ (reference sequence). The DNA of the CDR3 is TGTGCCAGCAGCTTAATTATAGGGAGGAGCTCTGGGGCCAACGTCCTGACTTTC. It yields the protein CASSLIIGRSSGANVLTF.

J is TRBJ2-3 and V is TRBV5-5; 10 nucleotides line up with TRBD2. J gave up 1 base and V 1 base, and 3 bases lay outside the gene matches. The length of the CDR3 is 16 residues. CDR1 is SGHKS, CDR2 YYEKEE, per germline (reference sequence). As DNA, the CDR3 is TGTGCCAGCAGCTTGTACCTAGCGGGGGGCACAGATACGCAGTATTTT. Translation gives CASSLYLAGGTDTQYF.

The CDR3 region has the DNA TGTGCCAGTAGCGAGACAGGGCGTGGAGCTTTCTTT. Its protein product is CASSETGRGAFF. This rearrangement joins TRBV19 to TRBJ1-1; 7 nucleotides line up with TRBD1. The CDR3 sequence is 12 residues long. The V and J ends lost 6 bases and 10 bases, in that order; junction bases with no gene match: 8. Looked up from germline, CDR1 is LNHDA and CDR2 is SQIVND (reference sequence). The full variable domain, completed using reference TRBV19 and TRBJ1-1, is DGGITQSPKYLFRKEGQNVTLSCEQNLNHDAMYWYRQDPGQGLRLIYYSQIVNDFQKGDIAEGYSVSREKKESFPLTVTSAQKNPTAFYLCASSETGRGAFFGQGTRLTVV.

V is TRBV6-1 and J is TRBJ1-5, with a possible D match to TRBD1 (6 bases). Trimming took off 1 base at V and 7 bases at J, with 14 bases between the two ends. The CDR3 length is 15 residues. CDR1 and CDR2 (germline): MNHNS, SASEGT. CDR3 loop: CASSEVNREWQPQHF. In DNA, the CDR3 is TGTGCCAGCAGTGAAGTAAACAGGGAGTGGCAGCCCCAGCATTTT.

On this clone itself: At one end, the junction sequence differs from germline, possibly due to a read error. The CDR3 nucleotides are TGTTCCAGCAGCACCGGGGGGACTGAAGCTTTCTTT. The encoded protein is CSSSTGGTEAFF. The chain uses TRBV7-9 and TRBJ1-1, with D perhaps matching TRBD1 (5 bases). This CDR3 contains 12 residues. The germline V gene encodes CDR1 SEHNR and CDR2 FQNEAQ (reference sequence).

The CDR3 DNA is TGCGCCAGCAGCACCGGACAGGGCGGCGAGCAGTACTTC. It encodes CASSTGQGGEQYF. The gene calls are TRBV5-1 and TRBJ2-5, with TRBD1 matching over 8 bases. The DNA end favors TRBJ2-7, so the J call may be wrong. The CDR3 loop spans 13 amino acids. In germline, CDR1 is SGHRS, CDR2 YFSETQ.

This chain connects TRBV7-9 to TRBJ2-7, with 9 bases that match TRBD1. Per germline, CDR1 SEHNR and CDR2 FQNEAQ (reference sequence). CDR3 size: 18 residues. V lost 0 bases, J lost 6 bases, and 15 bases stayed unmatched. The CDR3 spells CASSLAGQGRYGSGEQYF. CDR3 DNA sequence: TGTGCCAGCAGCTTAGCCGGACAGGGGCGTTACGGCAGCGGCGAGCAGTACTTC.